This T cell receptor beta chain originates from a study of T cell responses to AZD1222 COVID-19 vaccine. The germline V gene encodes CDR1 GTSNPN and CDR2 SVGIG (reference sequence). Deletions cut 3 bases from V and 6 bases from J, with 12 bases between. This CDR3 comprises 12 residues. On this clone itself: Its antigen is as yet unknown.

This table comes from immunoSEQ multiplex PCR, and its TCRdb copy is limited to in-frame clones, with some not included. This sample has under 200,000 clones; 85% to 95% occur once, and the top ten carry about 9%. General observations from the study: Researchers report vaccine-associated CD4 TCRs spanning spike, with dominance at 160-218 and 743-854. No repertoire was sampled before or during the peak T cell response, only after it. Donors, mostly white British, included more females; clonal diversity was possibly underestimated.

The J gene is TRBJ2-7, the V gene TRBV30, with D perhaps matching TRBD2 (5 bases). The sample here was peripheral blood, taken on day 0 of AZD1222 vaccination. This receptor was taken from an adult in good health. CDR3 DNA: TGTGCCTGGAGCCCGGGGTCGGTCGAGCAGTACTTC. Translated, it gives CAWSPGSVEQYF. Combining the CDR3 with reference TRBV30 and TRBJ2-7 gives the whole variable domain SQTIHQWPATLVQPVGSPLSLECTVEGTSNPNLYWYRQAAGRGLQLLFYSVGIGQISSEVPQNLSASRPQDRQFILSSKKLLLSDSGFYLCAWSPGSVEQYFGPGTRLTVT.